A single sample is the source of the 28 T cell receptor beta chains below, sequenced in a study of radiotherapy plus CTLA-4 blockade in lung cancer. The protocol was immunoSEQ multiplex PCR, while the TCRdb copy is restricted to in-frame clones and leaves out a portion. The data show roughly 97,000 clones, about 70% seen once. Sequencing used peripheral blood, obtained from a patient treated with radiotherapy plus ipilimumab. The receptors come from a human donor with non-small cell lung cancer who had a partial response to radiotherapy plus ipilimumab. Some clones in this sample may be carry-over from other donors' samples.

The chain combines TRBV28 with TRBJ1-3; the match to TRBD1 covers 9 bases. CDR3 length equals 12 residues. V was clipped by 9 bases and J by 4 bases; unmatched bases: 1. The germline V gene encodes CDR1 MDHEN and CDR2 SYDVKM. CDR3 residues: CARGTGGNTIYF. For the CDR3, the DNA is TGTGCCAGGGGGACAGGGGGAAACACCATATATTTT. The whole variable domain, filled in from reference TRBV28 and TRBJ1-3, reads DVKVTQSSRYLVKRTGEKVFLECVQDMDHENMFWYRQDPGLGLRLIYFSYDVKMKEKGDIPEGYSVSREKKERFSLILESASTNQTSMYLCARGTGGNTIYFGEGSWLTVV.

In this sample, this clone turned up a few times. This sequence joins TRBV4-3 and TRBJ2-5, with 9 bases matching TRBD2. J was trimmed by 1 base and V by 4 bases; bases with no gene match: 4. The CDR3 length is 15 residues. Germline-derived CDR1 and CDR2 are LGHNA and YSLEER. CDR3 nucleotides: TGCGCCAGCAGCCCCTATAGCGGGGGCCAAGAGACCCAGTACTTC. This encodes CASSPYSGGQETQYF.

This clone appeared a few times. The V and J genes are TRBV28 and TRBJ2-1, with D perhaps matching TRBD1 (6 bases). This CDR3 is 17 amino acids long. V lost 5 bases, J lost 0 bases, and 17 bases lay in between. Germline V CDR1 and CDR2: MDHEN, SYDVKM. The CDR3 region has the DNA TGTGCCAGCAGTAATCGATCGTGGGGGCCCTCCTACAATGAGCAGTTCTTC. Translation: CASSNRSWGPSYNEQFF.

This chain uses TRBV28 with TRBJ1-2; 8 bases match TRBD1. J lost 0 bases, V lost 3 bases, and 6 bases had no gene match. Germline V gene lookup returns CDR1 MDHEN and CDR2 SYDVKM. The CDR3 loop spans 16 amino acids. CDR3 sequence: CASSLAGQASNYGYTF. The CDR3 DNA follows: TGTGCCAGCAGTTTGGCGGGACAGGCCTCTAACTATGGCTACACCTTC.

The chain employs TRBV5-6 and TRBJ2-7; no definite D call. The CDR3 runs to 13 residues. Germline CDR1 is SGHDT and CDR2 is YYEEEE. V gave up 1 base and J gave up 6 bases, with 11 bases separating them. The CDR3 loop reads CASSLSVLGEQYF. CDR3 bases: TGTGCCAGCAGCTTGAGCGTTCTGGGCGAGCAGTACTTC.

The chain employs TRBV6-6 and TRBJ2-7; 7 bases are a match to TRBD2. Germline V gives CDR1 MNHNY, CDR2 SVGAGI (reference sequence). Germline trimming cut 5 bases from V and 4 bases from J; bases unmatched to any gene: 8. The CDR3 runs to 14 residues. The CDR3 loop is CASSLTGGVYEQYF. CDR3 bases: TGTGCCAGCAGTCTGACGGGGGGAGTATACGAGCAGTACTTC.

This clone is a singleton in its sample. J is TRBJ2-5 and V is TRBV28, with D maybe TRBD2 (6 bases). This CDR3 comprises 11 residues. Deletions cut 5 bases from V and 14 bases from J, with 15 bases between. Germline V gene sequence: CDR1 MDHEN, CDR2 SYDVKM. The CDR3 DNA sequence: TGTGCCAGCAGTAGGGTATGGGACTCCTACTTC. This translates into CASSRVWDSYF.

The V and J genes are TRBV6-1 and TRBJ1-1; weak D call: TRBD1 (5 bases). Per germline, CDR1 MNHNS and CDR2 SASEGT. The CDR3 totals 15 residues. Between the trimmed V and J ends, which lost 6 bases and 4 bases, there was a span of 18 bases. In nucleotides, the CDR3 is TGTGCCAGCAGGCCCGGGACCCGGGGGAGCACTGAAGCTTTCTTT. Protein sequence: CASRPGTRGSTEAFF.

The V call is TRBV6-1, the J call TRBJ1-4; 7 bases line up with TRBD1. The CDR3 spans 16 residues. The ends lost 2 bases at V and 10 bases at J; junction bases unmatched: 13. CDR1 MNHNS and CDR2 SASEGT come from the germline V gene. The DNA for the CDR3 is TGTGCCAGCAGTGAATTCAGAGGGGGCGTCGGAGGAAAACTGTTTTTT. Protein product: CASSEFRGGVGGKLFF.

This clone was detected once. CDR3 sequence (DNA): TGTGCCAGTAGTACGAGACTAGCGGGGGCGGGCGTGGAGACCCAGTACTTC. Translating it yields CASSTRLAGAGVETQYF. This chain joins TRBV19 and TRBJ2-5; 12 bases match TRBD2. Germline values: CDR1 LNHDA, CDR2 SQIVND (reference sequence). After removal of 4 bases from V and 5 bases from J, the junction contained 11 bases not matched to a gene. This CDR3 region has 17 residues.

The gene calls are TRBV7-3 and TRBJ1-1, with no clear D. The CDR3 runs 15 residues. V lost 5 bases and J lost 3, with 16 bases in between. Germline V gene lookup returns CDR1 SGHTA and CDR2 FQGTGA. The CDR3 protein is CASSPSSQVDTEAFF. The CDR3, as DNA: TGTGCCAGCAGCCCGAGCTCGCAGGTAGACACTGAAGCTTTCTTT.

Here the CDR3 reads CASSLAGGRVYEQYF. The CDR3 coding sequence is TGCGCCAGCAGCTTGGCAGGTGGGCGGGTCTACGAGCAGTACTTC. This sequence joins TRBV5-1 and TRBJ2-7; D possibly corresponds to TRBD2 (5 bases). V was shortened by 0 bases and J by 3 bases, with 13 bases between the two germline ends. Germline CDR1 reads SGHRS; CDR2 reads YFSETQ. This CDR3 is built from 15 residues.

This clone was detected only once. This chain links TRBV6-6 with TRBJ1-2; 7 nucleotides line up with TRBD1. Germline assignment: CDR1 MNHNY and CDR2 SVGAGI (reference sequence). There are 13 residues in the CDR3. The trim removed 5 bases at V and 11 bases at J, leaving 11 bases unmatched. The CDR3 coding sequence is TGTGCCAGCAGTAACTTCGACAGGGCTGGATACACCTTC. Translating it yields CASSNFDRAGYTF.

This clone was observed a single time. The J gene is TRBJ2-3, the V gene TRBV6-4; possible D gene TRBD2, 6 bases. The CDR3 spans 15 residues. Germline V lookup: CDR1 MRHNA, CDR2 SNTAGT. Trimming pared 5 bases from V and 2 bases from J, leaving 14 bases between. CDR3 nucleotides: TGTGCCAGCAGTTTAGACGGGAGAAACACAGATACGCAGTATTTT. Amino acids: CASSLDGRNTDTQYF.

The CDR3 coding sequence is TGTGCCAGCAGTCTCCGAATTAGCGGGAGGCATAATGAGCAGTTCTTC. As protein: CASSLRISGRHNEQFF. The chain uses TRBV2 and TRBJ2-1, with TRBD2 matching 10 bases. Germline lookup yields CDR1 SNHLY and CDR2 FYNNEI. The ends lost 5 bases at V and 7 bases at J; junction bases unmatched: 11. CDR3 length: 16 residues.

J is TRBJ2-5 and V is TRBV19; D is perhaps TRBD1 (5 bases). V was trimmed by 5 bases and J by 5 bases, leaving 12 bases between them. Germline values: CDR1 LNHDA, CDR2 SQIVND (reference sequence). This CDR3 contains 13 residues. The CDR3 coding sequence is TGTGCCAGTAGTTCTCAGGGTGGGGAGACCCAGTACTTC. Protein: CASSSQGGETQYF. The variable domain in full, with the rest retrieved from reference TRBV19 and TRBJ2-5, is DGGITQSPKYLFRKEGQNVTLSCEQNLNHDAMYWYRQDPGQGLRLIYYSQIVNDFQKGDIAEGYSVSREKKESFPLTVTSAQKNPTAFYLCASSSQGGETQYFGPGTRLLVL.

This chain links TRBV6-1 with TRBJ1-6; possible D gene TRBD1, 5 bases. The CDR3 covers 15 residues. Trimming shortened V by 2 bases and J by 7 bases, and 12 bases separated the two germline ends. Germline V gene data show CDR1 as MNHNS and CDR2 as SASEGT. This CDR3 is CASSESPGLNSPLHF. The CDR3 DNA sequence: TGTGCCAGCAGTGAATCACCGGGACTAAATTCACCCCTCCACTTT.

V usage is TRBV30 and J usage is TRBJ1-5; D gene unclear. Germline V gives CDR1 GTSNPN, CDR2 SVGIG (reference sequence). The CDR3 contains 13 residues. V was pared by 2 bases and J by 5 bases, with 10 bases between. The CDR3 sequence: CAWSLGVYQPQHF. The CDR3 DNA sequence: TGTGCCTGGAGTCTGGGAGTGTATCAGCCCCAGCATTTT. The variable domain in full, completed from reference TRBV30 and TRBJ1-5, reads SQTIHQWPATLVQPVGSPLSLECTVEGTSNPNLYWYRQAAGRGLQLLFYSVGIGQISSEVPQNLSASRPQDRQFILSSKKLLLSDSGFYLCAWSLGVYQPQHFGDGTRLSIL.

This chain joins TRBV28 and TRBJ1-2; D gene ambiguous. Trimming stripped 4 bases from V and 1 base from J, with 10 bases between. The CDR3 has 14 amino acids. Germline V gene lookup returns CDR1 MDHEN and CDR2 SYDVKM. The CDR3 reads CASSYPDNNYGYTF. CDR3 DNA: TGTGCCAGCAGTTACCCCGACAATAACTATGGCTACACCTTC.

The chain employs TRBV2 and TRBJ2-7, with TRBD1 matching 10 bases. CDR3 length equals 15 residues. Germline CDR1 SNHLY, CDR2 FYNNEI. The junction had 6 bases not matched to a gene; V was cut back by 4 bases and J by 3 bases. The CDR3 region is CASSAKGTGVYEQYF. DNA of the CDR3: TGTGCCAGCAGTGCTAAGGGGACAGGGGTCTACGAGCAGTACTTC.

The rearrangement uses TRBV28 and TRBJ2-5; D might be TRBD2 (5 bases). Germline loops: CDR1 MDHEN, CDR2 SYDVKM. V was trimmed by 4 bases and J by 9 bases, leaving 12 bases between them. The CDR3 has 12 amino acids. This chain's CDR3 is CASSSLPGAQYF. The CDR3 DNA is TGTGCCAGCAGTTCTTTACCCGGGGCCCAGTACTTC.

V usage is TRBV10-1 and J usage is TRBJ2-2; D remains ambiguous. V lost 0 bases and J 2 bases, leaving 10 bases between the germline ends. Germline V gives CDR1 WNHNN, CDR2 SYGVQD (reference sequence). CDR3 size: 16 residues. In DNA form, the CDR3 reads TGCGCCAGCAGTGAGTCTCCAATTAGTAACACCGGGGAGCTGTTTTTT. It specifies CASSESPISNTGELFF.

The V gene is TRBV4-3, the J gene TRBJ2-3; possible D gene TRBD1, 5 bases. The ends were cut back, 2 bases at V and 1 base at J, with 7 bases in the middle. The germline V gene has CDR1 LGHNA and CDR2 YSLEER. The CDR3 is 14 residues long. In nucleotides, the CDR3 is TGCGCCAGCAGCCAAAGGACACGCACAGATACGCAGTATTTT. Protein product: CASSQRTRTDTQYF.

Concerning this clone itself: This same CDR3 is encoded by further DNA sequences in the sample. DNA of the CDR3: TGTGCCAGCAGCGATACAGGGGCCTACGAGCAGTACTTC. Encoded protein: CASSDTGAYEQYF. The V and J genes are TRBV5-4 and TRBJ2-7, with 7 bases that match TRBD1. Per the germline V gene, CDR1 is SGHNT and CDR2 is YYREEE (reference sequence). With V trimmed by 4 bases and J by 2 bases, 3 bases remained unmatched. This CDR3 has 13 amino acids. Drawing the rest from reference TRBV5-4 and TRBJ2-7, the complete variable domain is ETGVTQSPTHLIKTRGQQVTLRCSSQSGHNTVSWYQQALGQGPQFIFQYYREEENGRGNFPPRFSGLQFPNYSSELNVNALELDDSALYLCASSDTGAYEQYFGPGTRLTVT.

The table lists this clone with a count of one. CDR3 amino acids: CASSVQGGLHYEQYF. For the CDR3, the DNA is TGTGCCAGCAGCGTTCAGGGGGGCCTCCACTACGAGCAGTACTTC. V and J are TRBV6-1 and TRBJ2-7, with D perhaps matching TRBD1 (7 bases). Trimming took off 6 bases at V and 3 bases at J, with 18 bases between the two ends. CDR3 length: 15 residues. Looked up from germline, CDR1 is MNHNS and CDR2 is SASEGT.

This rearrangement joins TRBV7-2 to TRBJ1-2, with D hard to call. The CDR3 loop spans 14 amino acids. The germline V and J ends were trimmed by 3 bases and 2 bases, with 10 bases remaining between them. Germline V gives CDR1 SGHTA, CDR2 FQGNSA. The CDR3 bases are TGTGCCAGCAGCTTCGAGGGCAGCAACTATGGCTACACCTTC. This sequence encodes CASSFEGSNYGYTF.

A single count supports this clone. The genes are TRBV29-1 and TRBJ2-1, with D perhaps matching TRBD2 (5 bases). From germline, CDR1 is SQVTM and CDR2 ANQGSEA. This CDR3 is built from 17 residues. Trimming removed 5 bases at V and 0 bases at J, with 20 bases between. CDR3 amino acids: CSVWPPFRGTSYNEQFF. DNA of the CDR3: TGCAGCGTTTGGCCTCCTTTCCGGGGTACCTCCTACAATGAGCAGTTCTTC.

The rearrangement joins TRBV2 to TRBJ2-7; D ambiguous. The germline V and J ends were trimmed by 5 bases and 0 bases, with 11 bases remaining between them. Looked up from germline, CDR1 is SNHLY and CDR2 is FYNNEI. This CDR3 is built from 14 residues. The CDR3 DNA follows: TGTGCCAGCAGTTCGCTTTATAGCTCCTACGAGCAGTACTTC. It is translated as CASSSLYSSYEQYF.